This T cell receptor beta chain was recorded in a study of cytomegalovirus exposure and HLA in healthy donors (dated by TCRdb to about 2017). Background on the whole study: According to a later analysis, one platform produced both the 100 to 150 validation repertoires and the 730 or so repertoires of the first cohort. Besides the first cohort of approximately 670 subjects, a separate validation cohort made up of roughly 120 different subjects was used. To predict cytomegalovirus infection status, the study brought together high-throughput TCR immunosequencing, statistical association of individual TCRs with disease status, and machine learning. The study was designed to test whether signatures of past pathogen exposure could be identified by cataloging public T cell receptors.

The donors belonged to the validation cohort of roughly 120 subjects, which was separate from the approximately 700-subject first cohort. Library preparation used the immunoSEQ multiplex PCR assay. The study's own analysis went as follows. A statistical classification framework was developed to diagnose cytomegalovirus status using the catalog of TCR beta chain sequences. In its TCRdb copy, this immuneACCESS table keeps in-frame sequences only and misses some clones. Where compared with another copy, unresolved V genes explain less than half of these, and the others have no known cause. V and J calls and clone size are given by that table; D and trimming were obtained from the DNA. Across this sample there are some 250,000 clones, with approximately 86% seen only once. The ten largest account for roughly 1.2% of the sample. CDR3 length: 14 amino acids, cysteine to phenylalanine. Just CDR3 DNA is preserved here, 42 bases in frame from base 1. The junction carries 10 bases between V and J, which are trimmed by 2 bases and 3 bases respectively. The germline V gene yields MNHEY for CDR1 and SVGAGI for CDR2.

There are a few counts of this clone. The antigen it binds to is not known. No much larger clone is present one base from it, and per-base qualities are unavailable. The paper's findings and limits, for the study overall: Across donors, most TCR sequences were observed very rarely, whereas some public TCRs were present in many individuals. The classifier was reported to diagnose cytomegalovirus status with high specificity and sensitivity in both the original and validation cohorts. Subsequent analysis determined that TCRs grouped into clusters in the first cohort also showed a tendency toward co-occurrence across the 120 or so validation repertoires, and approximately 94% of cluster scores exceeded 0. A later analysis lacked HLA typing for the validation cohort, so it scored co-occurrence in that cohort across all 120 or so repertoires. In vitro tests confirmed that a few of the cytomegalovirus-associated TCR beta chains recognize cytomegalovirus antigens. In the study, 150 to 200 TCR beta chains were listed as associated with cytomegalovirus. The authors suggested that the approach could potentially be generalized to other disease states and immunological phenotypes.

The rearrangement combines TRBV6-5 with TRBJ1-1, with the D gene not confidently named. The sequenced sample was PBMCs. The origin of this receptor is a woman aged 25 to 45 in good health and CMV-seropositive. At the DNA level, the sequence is TGTGCCAGCAGTTACGACTCCGGCGACACTGAAGCTTTCTTT. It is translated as CASSYDSGDTEAFF.